This T cell receptor beta chain is from a study of blood T cell repertoires in COVID-19. Study summary: COVID-19 samples collected from the United States, Italy and Spain covered acute and convalescent phases. T cells, B-cell-depleted T cells, or PBMCs provided the cDNA or gDNA that served as material.

As processed by the authors: Nucleated cell number was recorded as an estimate derived from reference gene primer amplification. Assay used: immunoSEQ multiplex PCR; TCRdb lists only in-frame clones, some missing. That table is the source of V, J and clone size, and D and trimming were worked out from the DNA. The sample consists of around 250,000 clones, under 90% of them appearing once. There are 16 residues in the CDR3. V was clipped by 3 bases and J by 2 bases, with 14 bases between them. CDR1 and CDR2 (germline): SEHNR, FQNEAQ (reference sequence). This receptor was taken from a woman between 40 and 50 years old who had recovered from COVID-19. The chain recombines TRBV7-9 with TRBJ2-1; D is ambiguous. Sequenced input: peripheral blood. The CDR3, as DNA: TGTGCCAGCAGCTTTGAGGCCCCTAGGCCCTACAATGAGCAGTTCTTC. Translating gives CASSFEAPRPYNEQFF.